The rows below give T cell receptor beta chains drawn from one sample of a study of T cells in Graves' hyperthyroidism and ophthalmopathy. TCRdb ran MiXCR on the multiplex PCR reads and lists one entry per CDR3 protein. The table records about half a million distinct CDR3 sequences, approximately 25% of them present only once. The sequenced sample was blood. The receptors come from a woman between 25 and 40 years old with Graves' ophthalmopathy. Each CDR3 is given with its conserved first and last residue. The D gene is left open where the match is weak. For some rows the clone size is stated as once, few or many, or as a class when expanded; others skip it.

.	TRBV29-1	many	TRBJ1-1	CSVEWREFEAFF	TGCAGCGTTGAATGGAGGGAGTTTGAAGCTTTCTTT
TRBD2	TRBV20-1	many	TRBJ2-2	CSASPGLAGGELFF	TGCAGTGCTAGTCCGGGACTAGCGGGCGGGGAGCTGTTTTTT
.	TRBV7-2	.	TRBJ2-5	CASSLGNGGRETQYF	TGTGCCAGCAGCTTAGGGAACGGGGGGCGAGAGACCCAGTACTTC
.	TRBV6-1	many	TRBJ1-1	CASRIPRGTEAFF	TGTGCCAGCAGGATTCCCAGGGGAACTGAAGCTTTCTTT
.	TRBV7-2	many	TRBJ2-7	CASSARGAYEQYF	TGTGCCAGCAGCGCCAGGGGGGCATACGAGCAGTACTTC
.	TRBV6-4	.	TRBJ1-1	CASSGDLEPNTEAFF	TGTGCCAGCAGTGGGGATCTGGAACCGAACACTGAAGCTTTCTTT
TRBD1	TRBV10-3	many	TRBJ2-6	CATPLGGGGANVLTF	TGTGCCACCCCTCTAGGGGGCGGTGGGGCCAACGTCCTGACTTTC
.	TRBV6-2/TRBV6-3	many	TRBJ1-1	CASSYNGGAEAFF	TGTGCCAGCAGTTACAACGGTGGGGCTGAAGCTTTCTTT
.	TRBV7-2	many	TRBJ2-2	CASSYTRLTGELVF	TGTGCCAGCAGCTATACCCGGCTGACCGGGGAGCTGGTTTTT
.	TRBV4-1	few	TRBJ1-2	CASSQEGTRYGYTF	TGCGCCAGCAGCCAAGAAGGGACAAGATATGGCTACACCTTC
.	TRBV6-1	.	TRBJ2-5	CASSEPGPRETQYF	TGTGCCAGCAGTGAACCAGGCCCAAGGGAGACCCAGTACTTC
.	TRBV7-8	few	TRBJ1-2	CASSATGLYGYTF	TGTGCCAGCAGCGCCACGGGACTTTATGGCTACACCTTC
.	TRBV30	many	TRBJ2-6	CAWSVPGRPGANVLTF	TGTGCCTGGAGTGTACCCGGGCGTCCTGGGGCCAACGTCCTGACTTTC
TRBD1	TRBV12-3/TRBV12-4	few	TRBJ1-2	CASSRRQGADGYTF	TGTGCCAGCAGTCGAAGACAGGGGGCTGATGGCTACACCTTC
TRBD1	TRBV12-3/TRBV12-4	few	TRBJ1-1	CASSGDRGIEAFF	TGTGCCAGCAGTGGGGACAGGGGGATCGAAGCTTTCTTT
.	TRBV30	.	TRBJ1-5	CAWSVSSDQPQHF	TGTGCCTGGAGTGTATCTTCCGATCAGCCCCAGCATTTT